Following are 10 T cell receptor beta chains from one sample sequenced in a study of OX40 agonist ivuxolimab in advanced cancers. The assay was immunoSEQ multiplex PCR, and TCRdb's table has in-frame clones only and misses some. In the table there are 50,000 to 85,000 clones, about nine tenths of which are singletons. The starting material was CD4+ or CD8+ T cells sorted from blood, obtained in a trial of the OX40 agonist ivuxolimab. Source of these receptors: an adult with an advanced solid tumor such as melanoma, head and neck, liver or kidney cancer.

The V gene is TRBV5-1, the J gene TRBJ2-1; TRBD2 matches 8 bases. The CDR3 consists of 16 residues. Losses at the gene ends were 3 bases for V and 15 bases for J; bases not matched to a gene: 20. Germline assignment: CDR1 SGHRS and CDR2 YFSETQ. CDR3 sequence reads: CASSSDLGRGASSAFF. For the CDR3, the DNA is TGCGCCAGCAGCTCCGACCTCGGGCGGGGGGCCTCGTCCGCGTTCTTC.

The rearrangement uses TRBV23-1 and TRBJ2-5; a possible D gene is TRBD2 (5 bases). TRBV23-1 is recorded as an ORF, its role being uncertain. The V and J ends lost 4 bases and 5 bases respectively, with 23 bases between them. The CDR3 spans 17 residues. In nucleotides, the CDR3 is TGCGCCAGCAGTCCCGAGAGCCGGGCCGGGGTCGGGGAGACCCAGTACTTC. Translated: CASSPESRAGVGETQYF.

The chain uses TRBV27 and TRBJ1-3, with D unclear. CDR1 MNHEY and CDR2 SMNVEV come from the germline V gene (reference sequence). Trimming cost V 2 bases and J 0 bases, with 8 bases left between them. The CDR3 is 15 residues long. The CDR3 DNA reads TGTGCCAGCAGTTTAGGGCGGGGCTCTGGAAACACCATATATTTT. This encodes CASSLGRGSGNTIYF.

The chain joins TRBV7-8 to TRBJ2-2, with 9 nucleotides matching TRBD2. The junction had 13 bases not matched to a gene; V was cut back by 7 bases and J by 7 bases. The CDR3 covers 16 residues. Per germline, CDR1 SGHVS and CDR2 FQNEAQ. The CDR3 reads CASTRPSGAQGGELFF. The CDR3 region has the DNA TGTGCCAGCACCCGACCTAGCGGGGCCCAGGGCGGGGAGCTGTTTTTT.

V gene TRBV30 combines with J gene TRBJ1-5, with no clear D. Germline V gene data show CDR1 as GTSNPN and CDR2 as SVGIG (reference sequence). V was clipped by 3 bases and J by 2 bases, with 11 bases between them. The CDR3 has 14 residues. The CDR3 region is CAWSPLARNQPQHF. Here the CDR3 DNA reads TGTGCCTGGAGCCCCCTAGCTCGCAATCAGCCCCAGCATTTT.

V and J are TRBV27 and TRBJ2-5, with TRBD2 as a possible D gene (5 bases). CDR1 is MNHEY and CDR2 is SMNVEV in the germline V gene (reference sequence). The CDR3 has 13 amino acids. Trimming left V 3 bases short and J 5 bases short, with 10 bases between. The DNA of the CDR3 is TGTGCCAGCAGTTTCAGGAGAGGGGAGACCCAGTACTTC. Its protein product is CASSFRRGETQYF.

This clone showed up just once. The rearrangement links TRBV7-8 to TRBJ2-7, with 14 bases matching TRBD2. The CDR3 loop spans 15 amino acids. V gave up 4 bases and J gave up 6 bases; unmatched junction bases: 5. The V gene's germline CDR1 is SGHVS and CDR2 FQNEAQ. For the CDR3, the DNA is TGTGCCAGCAGCTCGGGACTAGCGGGAGTATCCGAGCAGTACTTC. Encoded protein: CASSSGLAGVSEQYF.

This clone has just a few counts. This CDR3 is CASSFGTGSETQYF. The CDR3 coding sequence is TGTGCCAGCAGCTTCGGGACAGGGTCAGAGACCCAGTACTTC. This rearrangement joins TRBV5-6 to TRBJ2-5; 9 bases match TRBD1. CDR3 length: 14 amino acids. Germline V gene sequence: CDR1 SGHDT, CDR2 YYEEEE. J lost 4 bases, V lost 2 bases, and 3 bases had no gene match.

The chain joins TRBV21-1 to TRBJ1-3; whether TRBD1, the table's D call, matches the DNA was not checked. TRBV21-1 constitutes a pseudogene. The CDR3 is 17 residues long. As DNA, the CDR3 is TGTGCCAGCAGCAAAGGAACAGGGCCAAACTCTGGAAACACCATATATTTT. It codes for CASSKGTGPNSGNTIYF.

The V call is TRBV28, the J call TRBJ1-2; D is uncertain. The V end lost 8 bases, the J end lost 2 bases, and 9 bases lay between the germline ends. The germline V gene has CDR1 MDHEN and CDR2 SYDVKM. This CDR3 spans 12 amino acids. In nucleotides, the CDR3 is TGTGCCAGCGCTCAACAGAACTATGGCTACACCTTC. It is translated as CASAQQNYGYTF.